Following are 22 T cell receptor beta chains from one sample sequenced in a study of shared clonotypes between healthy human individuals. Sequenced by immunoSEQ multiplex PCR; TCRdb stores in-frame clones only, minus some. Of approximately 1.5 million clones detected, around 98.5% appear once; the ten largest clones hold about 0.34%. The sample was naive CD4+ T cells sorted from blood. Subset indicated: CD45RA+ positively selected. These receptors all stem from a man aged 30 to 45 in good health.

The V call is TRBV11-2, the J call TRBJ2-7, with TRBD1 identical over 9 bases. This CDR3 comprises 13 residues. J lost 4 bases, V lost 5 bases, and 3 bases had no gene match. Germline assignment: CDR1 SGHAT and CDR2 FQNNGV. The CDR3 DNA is TGTGCCAGCAGCCCAGGACAGGGGTACGAGCAGTACTTC. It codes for CASSPGQGYEQYF. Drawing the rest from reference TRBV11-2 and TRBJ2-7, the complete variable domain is EAGVAQSPRYKIIEKRQSVAFWCNPISGHATLYWYQQILGQGPKLLIQFQNNGVVDDSQLPKDRFSAERLKGVDSTLKIQPAKLEDSAVYLCASSPGQGYEQYFGPGTRLTVT.

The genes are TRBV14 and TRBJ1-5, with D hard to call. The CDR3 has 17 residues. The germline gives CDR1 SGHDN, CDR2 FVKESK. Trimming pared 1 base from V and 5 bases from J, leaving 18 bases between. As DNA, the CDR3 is TGTGCCAGCAGCCAAGTGATAAGGGTGCTGATCCATCAGCCCCAGCATTTT. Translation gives CASSQVIRVLIHQPQHF.

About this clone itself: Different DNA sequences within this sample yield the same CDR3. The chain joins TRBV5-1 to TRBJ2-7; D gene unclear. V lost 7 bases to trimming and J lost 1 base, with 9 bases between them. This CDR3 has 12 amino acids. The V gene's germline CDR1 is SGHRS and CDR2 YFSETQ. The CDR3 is CASSSRSYEQYF. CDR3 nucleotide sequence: TGCGCCAGCTCCAGTCGGTCCTACGAGCAGTACTTC.

The CDR3 DNA follows: TGTGCCAGCAGCCCACGGCCCTCACCTCAGCCCCAGCATTTT. Its protein is CASSPRPSPQPQHF. The chain uses TRBV7-2 and TRBJ1-5, with D unclear. CDR1 SGHTA and CDR2 FQGNSA come from the germline V gene. This CDR3 has 14 amino acids. V lost 5 bases and J 6 bases, leaving 14 bases between the germline ends.

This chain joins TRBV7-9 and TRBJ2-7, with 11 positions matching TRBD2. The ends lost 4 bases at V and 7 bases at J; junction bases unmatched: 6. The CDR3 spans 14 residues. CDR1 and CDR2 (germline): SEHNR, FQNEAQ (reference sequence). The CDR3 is CASSSTSGTTEQYF. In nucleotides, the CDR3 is TGTGCCAGCAGCTCGACTAGCGGGACTACGGAGCAGTACTTC. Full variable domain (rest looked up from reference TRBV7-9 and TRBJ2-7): DTGVSQNPRHKITKRGQNVTFRCDPISEHNRLYWYRQTLGQGPEFLTYFQNEAQLEKSRLLSDRFSAERPKGSFSTLEIQRTEQGDSAMYLCASSSTSGTTEQYFGPGTRLTVT.

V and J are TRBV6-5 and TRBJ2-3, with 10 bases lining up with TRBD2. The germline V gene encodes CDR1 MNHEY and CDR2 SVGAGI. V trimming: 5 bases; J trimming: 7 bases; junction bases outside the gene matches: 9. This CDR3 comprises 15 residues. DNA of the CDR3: TGTGCCAGCAGTCCCCTTAGCGGGAGGCTAAATACGCAGTATTTT. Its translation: CASSPLSGRLNTQYF.

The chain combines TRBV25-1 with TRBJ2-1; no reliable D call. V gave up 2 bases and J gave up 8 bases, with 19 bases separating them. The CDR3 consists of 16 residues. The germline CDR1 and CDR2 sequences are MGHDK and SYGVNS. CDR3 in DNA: TGTGCCAGCAGTGAAAATGGGCGCCCCATAAGGGATGAGCAGTTCTTC. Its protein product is CASSENGRPIRDEQFF.

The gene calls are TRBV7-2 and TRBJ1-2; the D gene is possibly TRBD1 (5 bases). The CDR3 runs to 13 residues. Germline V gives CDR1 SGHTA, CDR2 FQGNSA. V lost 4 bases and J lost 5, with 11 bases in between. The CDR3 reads CASSSGTSYGYTF. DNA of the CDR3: TGTGCCAGCAGCTCTGGGACTTCTTATGGCTACACCTTC.

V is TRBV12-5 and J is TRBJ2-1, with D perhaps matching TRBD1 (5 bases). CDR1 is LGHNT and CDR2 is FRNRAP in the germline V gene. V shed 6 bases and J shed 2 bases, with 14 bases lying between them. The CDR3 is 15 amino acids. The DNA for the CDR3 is TGTGCTAGTGGCTCACAGGTCTTCCCCTACAATGAGCAGTTCTTC. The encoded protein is CASGSQVFPYNEQFF.

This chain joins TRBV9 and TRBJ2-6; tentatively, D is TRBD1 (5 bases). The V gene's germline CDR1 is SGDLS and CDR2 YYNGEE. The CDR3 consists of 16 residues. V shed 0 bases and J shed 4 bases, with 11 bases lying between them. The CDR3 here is CASSVDFGAGANVLTF. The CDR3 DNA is TGTGCCAGCAGCGTAGATTTTGGGGCCGGGGCCAACGTCCTGACTTTC.

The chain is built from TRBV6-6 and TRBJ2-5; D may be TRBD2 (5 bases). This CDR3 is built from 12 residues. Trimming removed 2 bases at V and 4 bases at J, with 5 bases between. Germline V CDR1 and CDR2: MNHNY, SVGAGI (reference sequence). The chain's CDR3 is CASSYEGETQYF. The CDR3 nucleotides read TGTGCCAGCAGTTACGAGGGAGAGACCCAGTACTTC.

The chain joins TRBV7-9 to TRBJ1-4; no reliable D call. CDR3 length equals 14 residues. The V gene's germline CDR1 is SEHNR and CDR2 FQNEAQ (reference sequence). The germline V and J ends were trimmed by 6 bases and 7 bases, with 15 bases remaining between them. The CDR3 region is CASSSPLRAEKLFF. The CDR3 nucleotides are TGTGCCAGCAGTTCACCCCTGAGGGCTGAAAAACTGTTTTTT.

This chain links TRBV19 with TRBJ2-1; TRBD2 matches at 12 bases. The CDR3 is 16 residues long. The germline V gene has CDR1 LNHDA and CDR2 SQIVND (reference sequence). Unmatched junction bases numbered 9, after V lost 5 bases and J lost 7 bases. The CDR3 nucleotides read TGTGCCAGTAGTGGCACACTAGCGGGAGGCCGGAATGAGCAGTTCTTC. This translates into CASSGTLAGGRNEQFF.

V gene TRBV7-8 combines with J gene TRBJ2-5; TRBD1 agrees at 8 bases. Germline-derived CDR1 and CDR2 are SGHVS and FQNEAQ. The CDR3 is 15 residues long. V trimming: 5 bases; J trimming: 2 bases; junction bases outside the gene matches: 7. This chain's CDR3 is CASSPRTGIQETQYF. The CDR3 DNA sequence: TGTGCCAGCAGCCCAAGGACAGGGATACAAGAGACCCAGTACTTC.

Here the CDR3 reads CASSVGSVNYEQYF. CDR3 in DNA: TGTGCCAGCAGCGTAGGTTCCGTAAACTACGAGCAGTACTTC. The chain employs TRBV9 and TRBJ2-7; the D is unclear. V was shortened by 0 bases and J by 3 bases, with 10 bases between the two germline ends. This CDR3 has 14 residues. The germline V gene has CDR1 SGDLS and CDR2 YYNGEE.

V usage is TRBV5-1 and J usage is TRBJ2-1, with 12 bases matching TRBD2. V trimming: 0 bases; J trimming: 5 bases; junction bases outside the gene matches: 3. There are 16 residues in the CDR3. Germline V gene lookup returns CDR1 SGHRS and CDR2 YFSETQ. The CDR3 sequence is CASSLGLAGANNEQFF. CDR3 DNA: TGCGCCAGCAGCTTGGGACTAGCGGGAGCAAACAATGAGCAGTTCTTC.

CDR3 amino acids: CASSHRGPVTEAFF. The CDR3 DNA reads as TGTGCCAGCAGCCACAGGGGGCCGGTGACTGAAGCTTTCTTT. The genes are TRBV28 and TRBJ1-1; TRBD1 agrees at 9 bases. Germline V CDR1 and CDR2: MDHEN, SYDVKM. This CDR3 is 14 amino acids long. The V and J ends lost 6 bases and 5 bases, in that order; junction bases with no gene match: 7.

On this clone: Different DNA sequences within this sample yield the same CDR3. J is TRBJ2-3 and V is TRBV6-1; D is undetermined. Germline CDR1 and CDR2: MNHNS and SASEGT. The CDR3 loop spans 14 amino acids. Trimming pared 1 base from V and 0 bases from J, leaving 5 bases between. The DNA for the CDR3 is TGTGCCAGCAGTGAAGTTGGTAGCACAGATACGCAGTATTTT. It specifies CASSEVGSTDTQYF.

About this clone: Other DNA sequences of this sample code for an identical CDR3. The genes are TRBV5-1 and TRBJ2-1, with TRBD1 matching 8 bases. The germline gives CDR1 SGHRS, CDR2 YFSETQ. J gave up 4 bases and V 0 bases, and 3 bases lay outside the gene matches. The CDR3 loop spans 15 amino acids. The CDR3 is CASSLAGQGYNEQFF. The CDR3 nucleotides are TGCGCCAGCAGCTTGGCTGGACAGGGATACAATGAGCAGTTCTTC. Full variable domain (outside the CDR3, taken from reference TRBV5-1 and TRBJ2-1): KAGVTQTPRYLIKTRGQQVTLSCSPISGHRSVSWYQQTPGQGLQFLFEYFSETQRNKGNFPGRFSGRQFSNSRSEMNVSTLELGDSALYLCASSLAGQGYNEQFFGPGTRLTVL.

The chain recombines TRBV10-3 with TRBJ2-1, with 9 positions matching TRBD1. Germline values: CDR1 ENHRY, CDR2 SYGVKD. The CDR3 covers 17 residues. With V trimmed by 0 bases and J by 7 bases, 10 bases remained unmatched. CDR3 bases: TGTGCCATCAGTGAGTCGATCTCGGGACAGGGTCTGAATGAGCAGTTCTTC. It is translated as CAISESISGQGLNEQFF.

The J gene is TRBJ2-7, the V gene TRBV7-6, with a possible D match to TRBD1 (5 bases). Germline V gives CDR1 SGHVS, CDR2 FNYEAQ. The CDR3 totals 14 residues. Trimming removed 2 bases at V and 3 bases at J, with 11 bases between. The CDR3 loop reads CASSLIGDSYEQYF. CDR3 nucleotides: TGTGCCAGCAGCTTAATAGGAGACAGCTACGAGCAGTACTTC.

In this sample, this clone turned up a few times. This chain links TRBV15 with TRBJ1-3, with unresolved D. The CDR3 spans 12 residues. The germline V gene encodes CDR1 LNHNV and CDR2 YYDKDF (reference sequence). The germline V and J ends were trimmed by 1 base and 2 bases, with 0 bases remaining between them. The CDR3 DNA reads TGTGCCACCAGCAGAGCTGGAAACACCATATATTTT. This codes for CATSRAGNTIYF.